This T cell receptor (beta chain) was sequenced for a study of human T cells and chemical hapten exposure. Whole-study context: TCR yields per sample varied, mainly owing to small pooled library volume differences.

Sequencing started from total RNA isolated from unfractionated whole blood. As to this clonotype: The antigen is unknown.

Each cDNA molecule in the library carried unique molecular identifiers. In the authors' methods: Between roughly 23,224 and 700,000 TCRs appeared in each sample, and the median stood at 95,638. From the 5' RACE reads, TCRdb called clonotypes with MiXCR, one entry per CDR3 protein. It is TCRdb's table, rather than the study itself, that gives the V and J calls and clone size. The data show approximately 110,000 distinct CDR3 sequences, with 15% to 20% seen just once and 2.5% to 3% held by the top ten. Study-wide results and limits: With DPC sensitization, TCRs exceeding 1 in 1000 frequency showed no change.

The V end was cut by 3 bases, the J end by 0 bases, with 12 bases between. The CDR3 extends over 16 amino acids. The sequence derives from a human donor in good health. J is TRBJ1-5 and V is TRBV12-3 or TRBV12-4; D is uncertain. The CDR3 DNA is TGTGCCAGCAGTTTGTACCGCACTTATAGCAATCAGCCCCAGCATTTT. Encoded protein: CASSLYRTYSNQPQHF.